This T cell receptor beta chain appears in the sequencing data of a study of cytomegalovirus exposure and HLA in healthy donors. About the study: Earlier, about 179 million T cells were analyzed, and 90 million to 120 million unique TCR beta sequences were found among them.

Primers: 60 Vbeta forward and 13 Jbeta reverse. Here immunoSEQ multiplex PCR was the method, and the copy in TCRdb shows in-frame clones only, minus some. The sample has some 160,000 clones; the top ten hold under 2.5%. The junction had 11 bases not matched to a gene; V was cut back by 4 bases and J by 4 bases. CDR1 is GTSNPN and CDR2 is SVGIG in the germline V gene (reference sequence). The CDR3 consists of 16 residues. The chain has TRBV30 and TRBJ1-3; 9 nucleotides agree with TRBD1. Sequenced material: PBMCs. This TCR derives from a man aged 30 to 39 in good health and CMV-seronegative. As DNA, the CDR3 is TGTGCCTGGACCAGGTCCGGGACAGGGTCAGGAAACACCATATATTTT. The encoded protein is CAWTRSGTGSGNTIYF.